This TCR beta chain comes out of a study of blood T cell repertoires in COVID-19. At the level of the study: The analysed material was cDNA or gDNA that came from T cells, B-cell-depleted T cells, or PBMCs.

This clone was seen a single time. In the authors' workflow: How many nucleated cells were present was estimated from reference gene primer amplification. Profiled with immunoSEQ multiplex PCR; TCRdb holds only in-frame clones, not every one. That table supplies the V and J calls and clone size; D and trimming were determined from the DNA. This table has about 54,000 clones, 80% to 90% appearing once. The CDR3 length is 14 residues. Per the germline V gene, CDR1 is SEHNR and CDR2 is FQNEAQ (reference sequence). V lost 5 bases and J lost 8, with 13 bases in between. Sequences were obtained from peripheral blood. The V call is TRBV7-9, the J call TRBJ1-6; no clear D gene. This clonotype was sampled from a human donor in a cohort sampled during active COVID-19. The CDR3 protein is CASSATPLDSPLHF. The CDR3 nucleotides are TGTGCCAGCAGCGCGACTCCGCTGGATTCACCCCTCCACTTT.